The sequence of this TCR beta chain was determined in a study of low-dose radiotherapy and immunotherapy resistance in tumors. The table lists this clonotype with many counts. V lost 6 bases to trimming and J lost 6 bases; unmatched junction nucleotides: 18. The CDR3 covers 18 residues. Germline V gene lookup returns CDR1 SGHKS and CDR2 YYEKEE (reference sequence). The time point here: before trial treatment. Alpha- and beta-chain coverage of first-strand cDNA came from TRAV- and TRBV-specific primers. TCR amplification ran approximately 20 PCR cycles using constant-region and V-primer adapter primers. TCRdb fed the reads into MiXCR, producing one record per CDR3 protein. Of around 69,000 distinct CDR3 sequences detected, around 30% appear once; the ten largest clones hold over 8.5%.

The chain joins TRBV5-5 to TRBJ2-7; TRBD2 matches 13 bases. The sequenced sample was PBMCs, obtained before treatment. The TCR was taken from a female donor with ovarian cancer. CDR3 protein: CASTLAGLAGVAGSEQYF. CDR3 nucleotide sequence: TGTGCCAGCACCTTAGCCGGACTAGCGGGGGTTGCCGGGTCCGAGCAGTACTTC. The complete variable domain, with remaining parts taken from reference TRBV5-5 and TRBJ2-7, reads DAGVTQSPTHLIKTRGQQVTLRCSPISGHKSVSWYQQVLGQGPQFIFQYYEKEERGRGNFPDRFSARQFPNYSSELNVNALLLGDSALYLCASTLAGLAGVAGSEQYFGPGTRLTVT.